Only a few counts were recorded for the clone carrying this TCR beta chain. No antigen is known for it. Each population that was sorted was more than 95% pure. Unmatched junction bases numbered 10, after V lost 1 base and J lost 8 bases. Germline V gene sequence: CDR1 SGHTA, CDR2 FQGTGA. The CDR3 is 17 amino acids. The source of the sample is a study of beta chain features in type 1 diabetes. The overall study: All samples yielded around 98,000,000 examined sorted cells.

Overall study results and limits: Shortening of TCRB CDR3s, moderate but significant, appeared in all four CD4+ subsets of Type 1 diabetes patients. HLA effects on TCRB rearrangement stayed unresolved here.

cDNA synthesis used the whole RNA isolate, giving expressed TCRB sequences. This table comes from immunoSEQ multiplex PCR, and its TCRdb copy is limited to in-frame clones, with some not included. The sample records about 140,000 clones, 6.5% to 8.5% being singletons. This chain uses TRBV7-3 with TRBJ2-1; 11 bases map to TRBD2. Material: central memory CD4+ T cells from blood. The receptor's source is a woman aged 25 to 39 in good health. The CDR3 nucleotides read TGTGCCAGCAGCTTAAGGGGTAGCGGGAGGGCTGGGGATGAGCAGTTCTTC. It yields the protein CASSLRGSGRAGDEQFF.